This TCR beta chain originates from a study of blood T cell repertoires in COVID-19. For the study at large: Samples came from the United States, Italy and Spain, spanning acute and convalescent COVID-19.

The repertoire was sequenced with immunoSEQ multiplex PCR; TCRdb's copy has only in-frame clones and lacks some. The table has 170,000 or so clones, 86% seen once. The CDR3 is made up of 15 amino acids. V was pared by 2 bases and J by 11 bases, with 9 bases of the junction left unmatched. Germline lookup yields CDR1 KGHDR and CDR2 SFDVKD. This clone was seen more than once but under ten times. This receptor was obtained from a man aged 50 to 60 with active or convalescent COVID-19. The sequencing input was peripheral blood. The chain combines TRBV24-1 with TRBJ1-5; 9 positions match TRBD1. CDR3 sequence: CATSDSGTGKSAQHF. The CDR3 region has the DNA TGTGCCACCAGTGATTCGGGGACAGGGAAATCAGCCCAGCATTTT.